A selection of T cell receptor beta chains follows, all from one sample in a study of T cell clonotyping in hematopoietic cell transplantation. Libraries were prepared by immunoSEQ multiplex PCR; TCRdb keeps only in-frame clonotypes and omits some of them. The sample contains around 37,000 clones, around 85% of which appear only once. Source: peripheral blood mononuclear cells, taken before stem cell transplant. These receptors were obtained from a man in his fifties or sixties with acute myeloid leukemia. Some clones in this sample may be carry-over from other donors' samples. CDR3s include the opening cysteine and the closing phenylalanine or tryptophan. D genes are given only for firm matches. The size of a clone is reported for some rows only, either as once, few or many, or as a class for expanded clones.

CDR3: CASSRGGDYGYTF
DNA: TGTGCCAGCAGCCGTGGGGGTGACTATGGCTACACCTTC
size: .
D: .
J: TRBJ1-2
V: TRBV7-2

CDR3: CASSNTKRDTEAFF
DNA: TGTGCCAGCAGCAACACCAAAAGGGACACTGAAGCTTTCTTT
size: .
D: .
J: TRBJ1-1
V: TRBV21-1

CDR3: CASSTGTTNYGYTF
DNA: TGTGCCAGCAGTACAGGAACTACTAACTATGGCTACACCTTC
size: .
D: .
J: TRBJ1-2
V: TRBV6-5

CDR3: CASSEVPGPIQYF
DNA: TGTGCCAGCAGCGAAGTCCCCGGGCCAATTCAGTACTTC
size: .
D: .
J: TRBJ2-4
V: TRBV11-2

CDR3: CASSWASNQPQHF
DNA: TGTGCCAGCAGCTGGGCGAGCAATCAGCCCCAGCATTTT
size: .
D: .
J: TRBJ1-5
V: TRBV5-6

CDR3: CASSSEAGTGDEQPQHF
DNA: TGTGCCAGCAGCTCTGAAGCCGGGACAGGGGACGAACAGCCCCAGCATTTT
size: once
D: TRBD1
J: TRBJ1-5
V: TRBV7-2

CDR3: CASSLGLHYGYTF
DNA: TGTGCCAGCAGTTTGGGTTTGCACTATGGCTACACCTTC
size: .
D: .
J: TRBJ1-2
V: TRBV28

CDR3: CASSLRVSGYTGELFF
DNA: TGTGCCAGCAGCTTAAGAGTTAGCGGGTATACCGGGGAGCTGTTTTTT
size: .
D: TRBD2
J: TRBJ2-2
V: TRBV7-2

CDR3: CASSLAYGGSGELFF
DNA: TGTGCCAGCAGCTTAGCGTACGGGGGCTCCGGGGAGCTGTTTTTT
size: .
D: .
J: TRBJ2-2
V: TRBV7-7

CDR3: CASSLFQFIDSSYNSPLHF
DNA: TGTGCCAGCAGTTTATTCCAGTTCATAGACAGCTCCTATAATTCACCCCTCCACTTT
size: .
D: .
J: TRBJ1-6
V: TRBV27

CDR3: CASSLGGGNSNQPQHF
DNA: TGTGCCAGCAGCTTGGGAGGAGGAAATAGCAATCAGCCCCAGCATTTT
size: few
D: .
J: TRBJ1-5
V: TRBV5-6

CDR3: CASSIVTGGAGELFF
DNA: TGTGCCAGTAGTATAGTTACAGGCGGAGCCGGGGAGCTGTTTTTT
size: .
D: .
J: TRBJ2-2
V: TRBV19

CDR3: CASRSTGYEPQHF
DNA: TGTGCCAGCAGATCGACAGGGTATGAGCCCCAGCATTTT
size: .
D: TRBD1
J: TRBJ1-5
V: TRBV7-9

CDR3: CASSLTPGAYNEQFF
DNA: TGTGCCAGCAGCTTAACCCCCGGGGCCTACAATGAGCAGTTCTTC
size: .
D: .
J: TRBJ2-1
V: TRBV7-3

CDR3: CASSRTLTGSYGYTF
DNA: TGTGCCAGCAGCAGAACATTGACAGGGAGCTATGGCTACACCTTC
size: .
D: TRBD1
J: TRBJ1-2
V: TRBV9

CDR3: CASSGTGGTEAFF
DNA: TGTGCCAGCAGTGGAACAGGGGGCACTGAAGCTTTCTTT
size: .
D: TRBD1
J: TRBJ1-1
V: TRBV2

CDR3: CASSPPAGAGYTF
DNA: TGTGCCAGCAGCCCACCGGCAGGGGCTGGCTACACCTTC
size: .
D: .
J: TRBJ1-2
V: TRBV7-9

CDR3: CASRTFSGANVLTF
DNA: TGTGCCAGCAGAACGTTCTCTGGGGCCAACGTCCTGACTTTC
size: .
D: .
J: TRBJ2-6
V: TRBV6-4

CDR3: CASSVTGGWDQPQHF
DNA: TGTGCCAGCAGCGTAACCGGAGGGTGGGATCAGCCCCAGCATTTT
size: .
D: .
J: TRBJ1-5
V: TRBV7-8

CDR3: CATSTLYLNTEAFF
DNA: TGTGCCACCAGCACATTATACCTGAACACTGAAGCTTTCTTT
size: .
D: .
J: TRBJ1-1
V: TRBV15

CDR3: CASTQIGETYEQYF
DNA: TGTGCCAGCACCCAAATCGGGGAGACCTACGAGCAGTACTTC
size: .
D: .
J: TRBJ2-7
V: TRBV28

CDR3: CASSQPGREKLANYGYTF
DNA: TGCGCCAGCAGCCAGCCTGGAAGGGAGAAGTTAGCTAACTATGGCTACACCTTC
size: .
D: .
J: TRBJ1-2
V: TRBV4-1